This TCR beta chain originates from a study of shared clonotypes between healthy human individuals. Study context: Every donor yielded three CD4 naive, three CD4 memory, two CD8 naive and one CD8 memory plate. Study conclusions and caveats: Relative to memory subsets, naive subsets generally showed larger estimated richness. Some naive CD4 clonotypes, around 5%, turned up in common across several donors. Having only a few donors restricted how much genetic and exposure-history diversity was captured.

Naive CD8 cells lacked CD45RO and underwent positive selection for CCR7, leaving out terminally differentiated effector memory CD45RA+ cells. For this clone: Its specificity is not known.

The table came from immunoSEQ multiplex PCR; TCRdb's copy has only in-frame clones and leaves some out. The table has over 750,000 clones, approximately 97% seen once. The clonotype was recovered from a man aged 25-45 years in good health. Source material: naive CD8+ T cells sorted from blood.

The CDR3 reads CASSLLADPSTDTQYF. As DNA, the CDR3 is TGTGCCAGCAGCTTGTTAGCGGACCCTAGCACAGATACGCAGTATTTT. The genes are TRBV5-4 and TRBJ2-3, with D maybe TRBD2 (6 bases). CDR1 is SGHNT, CDR2 YYREEE, per germline (reference sequence). The CDR3 is made up of 16 amino acids. V lost 1 base to trimming and J lost 0 bases, with 12 bases between them. Combining the CDR3 with reference TRBV5-4 and TRBJ2-3 gives the whole variable domain ETGVTQSPTHLIKTRGQQVTLRCSSQSGHNTVSWYQQALGQGPQFIFQYYREEENGRGNFPPRFSGLQFPNYSSELNVNALELDDSALYLCASSLLADPSTDTQYFGPGTRLTVL.